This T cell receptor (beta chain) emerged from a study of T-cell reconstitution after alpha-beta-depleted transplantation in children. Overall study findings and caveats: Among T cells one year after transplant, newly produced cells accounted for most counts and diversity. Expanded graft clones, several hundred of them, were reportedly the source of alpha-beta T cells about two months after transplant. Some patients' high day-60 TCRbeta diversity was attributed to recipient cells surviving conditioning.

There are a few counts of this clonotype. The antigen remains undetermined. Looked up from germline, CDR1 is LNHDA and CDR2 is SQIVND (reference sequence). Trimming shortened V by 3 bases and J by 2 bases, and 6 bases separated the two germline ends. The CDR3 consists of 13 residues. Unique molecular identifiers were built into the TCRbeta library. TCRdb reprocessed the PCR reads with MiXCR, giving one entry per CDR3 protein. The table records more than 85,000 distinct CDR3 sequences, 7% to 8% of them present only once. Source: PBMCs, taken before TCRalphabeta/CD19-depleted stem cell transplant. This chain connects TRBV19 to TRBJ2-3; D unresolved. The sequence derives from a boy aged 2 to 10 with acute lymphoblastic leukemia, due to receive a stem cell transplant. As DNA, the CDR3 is TGTGCCAGTAGTATGGGGATCACAGATACGCAGTATTTT. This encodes CASSMGITDTQYF.